These 23 T cell receptor beta chains were sequenced from one sample in a study of blood T cells in healthy people across ages. Primed by a sample-barcoded 5' primer and a J-beta primer mix, a second PCR proceeded for roughly 7 to 11 cycles. TCRdb independently ran MiXCR on the 5' RACE reads; one entry per CDR3 protein. The sample has about 1.4 million distinct CDR3 sequences, approximately 60% seen once. Sequencing was done on a sample of blood. The receptors derive from a man aged 18-30 years in good health.

This chain connects TRBV15 to TRBJ2-2; unclear D gene. CDR1 is LNHNV and CDR2 is YYDKDF in the germline V gene (reference sequence). Deletions cut 0 bases from V and 9 bases from J, with 5 bases between. There are 12 residues in the CDR3. The CDR3 nucleotides are TGTGCCACCAGCAGAGATGGAAGGGAGCTGTTTTTT. It translates to CATSRDGRELFF.

This chain links TRBV4-2 with TRBJ1-5; D gene uncertain. There are 19 residues in the CDR3. Germline V gene data show CDR1 as LGHNA and CDR2 as YNFKEQ. V lost 4 bases, J lost 0 bases, and 22 bases lay in between. CDR3 sequence reads: CASSLRSGRWIDSNQPQHF. The CDR3 coding sequence is TGTGCCAGCAGCCTCCGGTCCGGGAGATGGATTGATAGCAATCAGCCCCAGCATTTT.

The V gene is TRBV10-3, the J gene TRBJ2-6; no reliable D call. V was cut by 1 base and J by 0 bases, with 7 bases left in between. This CDR3 has 16 residues. CDR1 ENHRY and CDR2 SYGVKD come from the germline V gene. DNA for the CDR3: TGTGCCATCAGTGAGTATGGAGACTCTGGGGCCAACGTCCTGACTTTC. Residues: CAISEYGDSGANVLTF.

V gene TRBV7-8 combines with J gene TRBJ1-5, with D hard to call. The CDR3 is 13 amino acids. Germline assignment: CDR1 SGHVS and CDR2 FQNEAQ. Trimming removed 5 bases from V and 6 bases from J, with 11 bases in between. The CDR3 protein is CASSPVSGQPQHF. In DNA form, the CDR3 reads TGTGCCAGCAGCCCAGTTTCGGGTCAGCCCCAGCATTTT.

Worth noting for this clonotype: Germline and junction disagree at one end, which may indicate a read error. V and J are TRBV28 and TRBJ2-6, with D perhaps TRBD1 (5 bases). The CDR3 consists of 15 residues. Germline assignment: CDR1 MDHEN and CDR2 SYDVKM. CDR3 region: CASSSRQTGASVLTF. In DNA, the CDR3 is TGTGCCAGCAGTTCCCGACAGACTGGGGCCAGCGTCCTGACTTTC. The full variable domain, completed using reference TRBV28 and TRBJ2-6, is DVKVTQSSRYLVKRTGEKVFLECVQDMDHENMFWYRQDPGLGLRLIYFSYDVKMKEKGDIPEGYSVSREKKERFSLILESASTNQTSMYLCASSSRQTGASVLTFGAGSRLTVL.

The V gene is TRBV7-2, the J gene TRBJ2-6; no reliable D call. This CDR3 spans 16 amino acids. V lost 0 bases, J lost 0 bases, and 6 bases lay in between. Germline V gene sequence: CDR1 SGHTA, CDR2 FQGNSA. CDR3 protein: CASSLARASGANVLTF. Written as DNA, the CDR3 is TGTGCCAGCAGCTTAGCCCGGGCCTCTGGGGCCAACGTCCTGACTTTC.

The V call is TRBV15, the J call TRBJ2-5; TRBD1 matches 7 bases. The germline V gene has CDR1 LNHNV and CDR2 YYDKDF (reference sequence). This CDR3 contains 12 residues. With 6 bases clipped from V and 4 bases from J, the junction kept 2 bases outside the gene matches. CDR3 amino acids: CATRQGTETQYF. The CDR3 DNA reads as TGTGCCACCAGACAGGGGACAGAGACCCAGTACTTC.

The gene calls are TRBV29-1 and TRBJ1-4, with D perhaps TRBD1 (5 bases). V lost 3 bases to trimming and J lost 4 bases, with 12 bases between them. Germline-derived CDR1 and CDR2 are SQVTM and ANQGSEA. The CDR3 totals 14 residues. CDR3 region: CSVETEGFNEKLFF. The CDR3 region has the DNA TGCAGCGTTGAGACGGAGGGGTTTAATGAAAAACTGTTTTTT.

The chain employs TRBV14 and TRBJ2-7; D perhaps matches TRBD2 (5 bases). From germline, CDR1 is SGHDN and CDR2 FVKESK. V was shortened by 5 bases and J by 6 bases, with 17 bases between the two germline ends. There are 14 residues in the CDR3. The CDR3 protein is CASSWTAGMAEQYF. CDR3 DNA sequence: TGTGCCAGCAGCTGGACGGCCGGGATGGCCGAGCAGTACTTC.

The V gene is TRBV12-3 or TRBV12-4, the J gene TRBJ2-3; D ambiguous. The CDR3 is 16 amino acids. V lost 7 bases and J 4 bases, leaving 21 bases between the germline ends. The CDR3 coding sequence is TGTGCCAGCAATATCGGCTTGGGTAGATGGGCAGATACGCAGTATTTT. Its translation is CASNIGLGRWADTQYF.

The V call is TRBV7-9, the J call TRBJ2-5, with D perhaps matching TRBD1 (5 bases). Germline V gene sequence: CDR1 SEHNR, CDR2 FQNEAQ (reference sequence). V was trimmed by 6 bases and J by 5 bases, leaving 16 bases between them. This CDR3 has 14 amino acids. Here the CDR3 DNA reads TGTGCCAGCAGTCCGACAGAGTTCCCCGAGACCCAGTACTTC. Protein sequence: CASSPTEFPETQYF.

This chain uses TRBV15 with TRBJ2-1, with 13 bases aligning to TRBD2. Unmatched junction bases numbered 8, after V lost 5 bases and J lost 7 bases. CDR1 LNHNV and CDR2 YYDKDF come from the germline V gene (reference sequence). This CDR3 spans 16 amino acids. CDR3 region: CATSQRGLAGLNEQFF. DNA of the CDR3: TGTGCCACCAGCCAGAGGGGACTAGCGGGGTTAAATGAGCAGTTCTTC.

V usage is TRBV5-6 and J usage is TRBJ2-1; no clear D. The V end was cut by 1 base, the J end by 10 bases, with 18 bases between. CDR3 length: 15 amino acids. Germline values: CDR1 SGHDT, CDR2 YYEEEE. Here the CDR3 DNA reads TGTGCCAGCAGCTTGCCTGATCAACCTGGCAGGGAGCAGTTCTTC. Translated, it gives CASSLPDQPGREQFF.

This clonotype was recorded only once. The chain employs TRBV21-1 and TRBJ2-7; the table's D call, TRBD1, was not checked against the DNA. TRBV21-1 is a known pseudogene. This CDR3 comprises 15 residues. In DNA form, the CDR3 reads TGTGCCAGCATTCACAGGTACCGGATCCCCTACGAGCAGTACTTC. Its protein product is CASIHRYRIPYEQYF.

Note on this clonotype: An end of the junction differs from the germline gene, which may be a read error. The J gene is TRBJ1-5, the V gene TRBV30, with a possible D match to TRBD1 (6 bases). The CDR3 consists of 13 residues. The germline CDR1 and CDR2 sequences are GTSNPN and SVGIG (reference sequence). The CDR3 protein is CAWSEDSNQPRHF. DNA of the CDR3: TGTGCCTGGAGTGAGGACAGTAATCAGCCCCGGCATTTT.

This clonotype appeared a few times. The chain links TRBV27 to TRBJ2-5; maybe TRBD2 (6 bases). The CDR3 runs 17 residues. V was cut by 5 bases and J by 2 bases, with 21 bases left in between. Germline CDR1 MNHEY, CDR2 SMNVEV (reference sequence). The CDR3 region has the DNA TGTGCCAGCAGTGCCGTCCCGGGAGTGTGGATGCAAGAGACCCAGTACTTC. The encoded protein is CASSAVPGVWMQETQYF.

This clonotype appeared a few times. This rearrangement joins TRBV27 to TRBJ2-7; TRBD1 agrees at 7 bases. The ends lost 4 bases at V and 3 bases at J; junction bases unmatched: 27. CDR1 MNHEY and CDR2 SMNVEV come from the germline V gene (reference sequence). CDR3 length: 21 residues. CDR3 coding DNA: TGTGCCAGCAGTTCAGTCCCGCCCGGGACAGAGATCTTGATATTGGACTACGAGCAGTACTTC. This codes for CASSSVPPGTEILILDYEQYF.

The chain carries TRBV10-1 and TRBJ2-7; D gene uncertain. CDR1 WNHNN and CDR2 SYGVQD come from the germline V gene (reference sequence). The CDR3 has 16 residues. The V end was cut by 0 bases, the J end by 6 bases, with 18 bases between. The CDR3 region is CASSESGRSMNIEQYF. CDR3 sequence (DNA): TGCGCCAGCAGTGAGTCGGGCAGAAGTATGAATATCGAGCAGTACTTC.

The V and J genes are TRBV29-1 and TRBJ2-5; either TRBD1 or TRBD2 may fit D (5 bases each). In germline, CDR1 is SQVTM, CDR2 ANQGSEA. V was pared by 4 bases and J by 3 bases, with 9 bases between. This CDR3 region has 12 residues. CDR3 sequence (DNA): TGCAGCGTTGCGAGGGGAGAAGAGACCCAGTACTTC. Encoded protein: CSVARGEETQYF.

This clonotype was detected only a few times. The gene calls are TRBV28 and TRBJ2-3, with D possibly matching TRBD1 (6 bases). CDR1 and CDR2 (germline): MDHEN, SYDVKM. Between the trimmed V and J ends, which lost 3 bases and 0 bases, there was a span of 13 bases. This CDR3 is built from 16 residues. The CDR3 reads CASSLGPQGSTDTQYF. CDR3 DNA sequence: TGTGCCAGCAGTTTGGGGCCCCAGGGGAGCACAGATACGCAGTATTTT.

The rearrangement links TRBV20-1 to TRBJ2-7; TRBD2 matches at 9 bases. V lost 6 bases, J lost 5 bases, and 5 bases stayed unmatched. Germline-derived CDR1 and CDR2 are DFQATT and SNEGSKA (reference sequence). This CDR3 has 12 residues. This CDR3 reads CSALAGANEQYF. As DNA, the CDR3 is TGCAGTGCATTAGCGGGAGCAAACGAGCAGTACTTC.

The V call is TRBV7-6, the J call TRBJ1-1, with unresolved D. CDR1 and CDR2 from the germline V gene are SGHVS and FNYEAQ. V gave up 5 bases and J gave up 1 base, with 17 bases separating them. This CDR3 has 16 residues. The CDR3 coding sequence is TGTGCCAGCAGCCAAGCGTATGGCAGAAGGAACACTGAAGCTTTCTTT. Translated, it gives CASSQAYGRRNTEAFF.

The rearrangement links TRBV7-9 to TRBJ2-2, with 9 positions matching TRBD1. The CDR3 runs 15 residues. The ends lost 6 bases at V and 5 bases at J; junction bases unmatched: 7. Germline CDR1 SEHNR, CDR2 FQNEAQ (reference sequence). The CDR3 DNA reads TGTGCCAGCAGATCCCGGACAGGGGCGACCGGGGAGCTGTTTTTT. Its protein product is CASRSRTGATGELFF.